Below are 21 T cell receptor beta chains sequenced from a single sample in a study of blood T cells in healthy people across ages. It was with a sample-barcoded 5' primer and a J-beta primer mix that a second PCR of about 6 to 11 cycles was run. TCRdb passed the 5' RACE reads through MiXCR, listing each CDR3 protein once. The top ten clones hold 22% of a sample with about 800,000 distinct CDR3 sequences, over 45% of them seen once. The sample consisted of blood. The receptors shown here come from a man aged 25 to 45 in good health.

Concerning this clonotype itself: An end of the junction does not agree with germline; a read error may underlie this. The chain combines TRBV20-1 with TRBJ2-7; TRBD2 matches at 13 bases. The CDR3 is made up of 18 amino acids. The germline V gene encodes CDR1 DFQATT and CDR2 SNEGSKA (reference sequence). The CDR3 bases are TGCAGTGCTCGAGAAGCCGGGACTAGCGGGACCATTCCCTACGAGCAGTACTTC. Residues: CSAREAGTSGTIPYEQYF.

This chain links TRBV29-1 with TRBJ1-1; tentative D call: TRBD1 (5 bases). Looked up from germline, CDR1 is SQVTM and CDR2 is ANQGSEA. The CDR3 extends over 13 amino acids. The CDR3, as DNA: TGCAGTTCTACAGGTGTATCTTACACTGAAGCTTTCTTT. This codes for CSSTGVSYTEAFF.

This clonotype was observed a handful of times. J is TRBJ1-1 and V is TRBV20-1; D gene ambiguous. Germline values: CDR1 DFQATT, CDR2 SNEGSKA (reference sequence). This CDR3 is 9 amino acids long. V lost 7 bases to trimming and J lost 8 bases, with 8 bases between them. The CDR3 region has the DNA TGCAGTGTTAAGACGGAAGCTTTCTTT. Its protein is CSVKTEAFF.

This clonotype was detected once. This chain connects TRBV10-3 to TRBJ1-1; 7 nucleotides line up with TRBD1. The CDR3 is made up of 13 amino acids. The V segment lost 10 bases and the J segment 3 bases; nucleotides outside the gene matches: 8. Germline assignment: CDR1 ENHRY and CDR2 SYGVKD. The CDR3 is CATVTGADTEAFF. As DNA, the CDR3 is TGTGCCACAGTAACAGGGGCGGACACTGAAGCTTTCTTT.

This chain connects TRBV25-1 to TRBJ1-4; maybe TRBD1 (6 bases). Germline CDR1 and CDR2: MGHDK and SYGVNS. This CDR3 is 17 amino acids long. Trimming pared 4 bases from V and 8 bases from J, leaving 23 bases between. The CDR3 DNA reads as TGTGCCAGCAGTGCTGGGCAGGGGCGTACTTTATGGGAAAAACTGTTTTTT. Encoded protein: CASSAGQGRTLWEKLFF.

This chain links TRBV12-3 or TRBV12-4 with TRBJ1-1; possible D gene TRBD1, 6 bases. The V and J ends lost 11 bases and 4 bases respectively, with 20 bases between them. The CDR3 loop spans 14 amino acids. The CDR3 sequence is CAAQFAGAGTEAFF. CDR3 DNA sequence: TGTGCCGCACAATTTGCGGGGGCAGGCACTGAAGCTTTCTTT.

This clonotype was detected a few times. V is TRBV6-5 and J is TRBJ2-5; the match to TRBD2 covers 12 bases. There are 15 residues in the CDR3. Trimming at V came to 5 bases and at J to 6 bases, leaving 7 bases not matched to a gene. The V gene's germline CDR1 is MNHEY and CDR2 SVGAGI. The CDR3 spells CASSKTSGGQKTQYF. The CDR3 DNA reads TGTGCCAGCAGTAAGACTAGCGGGGGTCAAAAGACCCAGTACTTC.

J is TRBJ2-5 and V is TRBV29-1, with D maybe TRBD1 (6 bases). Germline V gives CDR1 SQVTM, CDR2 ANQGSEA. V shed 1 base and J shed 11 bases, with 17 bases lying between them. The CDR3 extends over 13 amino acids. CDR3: CSVEAQGHNEQYF. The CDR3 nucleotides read TGCAGCGTTGAAGCCCAGGGGCACAATGAGCAGTACTTC.

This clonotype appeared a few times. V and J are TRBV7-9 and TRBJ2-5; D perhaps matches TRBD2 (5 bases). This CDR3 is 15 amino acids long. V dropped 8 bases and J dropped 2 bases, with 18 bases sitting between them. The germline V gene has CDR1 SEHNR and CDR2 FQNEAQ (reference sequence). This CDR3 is CASVGSWRFQETQYF. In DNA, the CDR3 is TGTGCCAGCGTAGGTTCCTGGAGGTTTCAAGAGACCCAGTACTTC.

The CDR3 is CASSQEAGEIYGYTF. DNA of the CDR3: TGTGCCAGCAGCCAAGAGGCAGGGGAAATCTATGGCTACACCTTC. The J gene is TRBJ1-2, the V gene TRBV4-2; tentatively, D is TRBD1 (6 bases). The CDR3 loop spans 15 amino acids. V lost 0 bases and J 4 bases, leaving 12 bases between the germline ends. Germline assignment: CDR1 LGHNA and CDR2 YNFKEQ.

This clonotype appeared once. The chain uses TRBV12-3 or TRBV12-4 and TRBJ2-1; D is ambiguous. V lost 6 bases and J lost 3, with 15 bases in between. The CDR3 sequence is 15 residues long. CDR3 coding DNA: TGTGCCAGCAGCTCTCCGATGGGCGGCTACAATGAGCAGTTCTTC. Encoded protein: CASSSPMGGYNEQFF.

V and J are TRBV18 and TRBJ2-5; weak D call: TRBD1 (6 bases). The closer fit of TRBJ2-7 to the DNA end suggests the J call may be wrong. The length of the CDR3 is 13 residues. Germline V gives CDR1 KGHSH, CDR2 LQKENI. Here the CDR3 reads CASSSTGNHEQYF. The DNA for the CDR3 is TGTGCCAGCTCGTCGACAGGTAACCACGAGCAGTACTTC.

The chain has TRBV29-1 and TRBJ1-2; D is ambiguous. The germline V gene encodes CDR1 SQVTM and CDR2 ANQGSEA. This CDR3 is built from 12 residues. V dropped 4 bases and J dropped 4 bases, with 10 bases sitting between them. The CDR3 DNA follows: TGCAGCGTTGCATCCGATTTCTATGGCTACACCTTC. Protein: CSVASDFYGYTF.

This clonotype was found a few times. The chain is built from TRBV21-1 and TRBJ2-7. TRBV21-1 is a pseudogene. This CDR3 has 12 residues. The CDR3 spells CASFSIPYEQYF. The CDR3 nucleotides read TGTGCCAGCTTCAGCATCCCCTACGAGCAGTACTTC.

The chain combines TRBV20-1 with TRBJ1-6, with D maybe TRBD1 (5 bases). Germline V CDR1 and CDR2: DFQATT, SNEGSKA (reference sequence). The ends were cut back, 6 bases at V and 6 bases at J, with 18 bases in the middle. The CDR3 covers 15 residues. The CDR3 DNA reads TGCAGTGCACAGCAAATACAGGCTAGTAATTCACCCCTCCACTTT. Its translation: CSAQQIQASNSPLHF.

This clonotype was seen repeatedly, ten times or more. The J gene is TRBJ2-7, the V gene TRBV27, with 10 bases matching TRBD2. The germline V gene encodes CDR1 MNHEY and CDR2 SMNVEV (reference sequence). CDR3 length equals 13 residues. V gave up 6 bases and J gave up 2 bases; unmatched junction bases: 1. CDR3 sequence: CASRLAGTYEQYF. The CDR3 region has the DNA TGTGCCAGCAGACTAGCGGGAACCTACGAGCAGTACTTC.

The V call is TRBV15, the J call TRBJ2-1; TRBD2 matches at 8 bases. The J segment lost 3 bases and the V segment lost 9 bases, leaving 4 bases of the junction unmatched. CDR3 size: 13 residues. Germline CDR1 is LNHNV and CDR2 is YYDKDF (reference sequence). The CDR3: CATSSGGYNEQFF. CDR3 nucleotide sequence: TGTGCCACGTCGAGCGGGGGCTACAATGAGCAGTTCTTC.

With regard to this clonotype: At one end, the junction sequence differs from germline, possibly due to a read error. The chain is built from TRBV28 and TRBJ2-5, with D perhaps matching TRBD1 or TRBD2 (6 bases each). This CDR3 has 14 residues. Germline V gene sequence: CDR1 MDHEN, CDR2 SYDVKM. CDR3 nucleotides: TGTGCCATCGGGGGCCAGGGTTTCGTCCAAGAGCAGTACTTT. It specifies CAIGGQGFVQEQYF.

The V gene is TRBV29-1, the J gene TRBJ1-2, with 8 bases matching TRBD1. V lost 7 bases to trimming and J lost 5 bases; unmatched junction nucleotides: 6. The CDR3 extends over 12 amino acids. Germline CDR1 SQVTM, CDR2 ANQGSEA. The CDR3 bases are TGCAGCGCGCTAGGACAGGGTTATGGCTACACCTTC. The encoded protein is CSALGQGYGYTF.

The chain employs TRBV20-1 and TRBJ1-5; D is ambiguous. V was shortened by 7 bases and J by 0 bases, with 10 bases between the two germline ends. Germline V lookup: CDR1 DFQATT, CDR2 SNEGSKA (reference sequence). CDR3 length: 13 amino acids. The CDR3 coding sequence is TGCAGTGGGTTCGAACATAGCAATCAGCCCCAGCATTTT. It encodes CSGFEHSNQPQHF.

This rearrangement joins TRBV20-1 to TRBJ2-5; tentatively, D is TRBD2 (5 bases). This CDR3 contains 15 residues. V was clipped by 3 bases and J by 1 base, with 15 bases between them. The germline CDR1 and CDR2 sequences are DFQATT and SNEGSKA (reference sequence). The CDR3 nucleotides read TGCAGTGCTAGTAGAAGCCTAGCCAGCCAAGAGACCCAGTACTTC. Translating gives CSASRSLASQETQYF.